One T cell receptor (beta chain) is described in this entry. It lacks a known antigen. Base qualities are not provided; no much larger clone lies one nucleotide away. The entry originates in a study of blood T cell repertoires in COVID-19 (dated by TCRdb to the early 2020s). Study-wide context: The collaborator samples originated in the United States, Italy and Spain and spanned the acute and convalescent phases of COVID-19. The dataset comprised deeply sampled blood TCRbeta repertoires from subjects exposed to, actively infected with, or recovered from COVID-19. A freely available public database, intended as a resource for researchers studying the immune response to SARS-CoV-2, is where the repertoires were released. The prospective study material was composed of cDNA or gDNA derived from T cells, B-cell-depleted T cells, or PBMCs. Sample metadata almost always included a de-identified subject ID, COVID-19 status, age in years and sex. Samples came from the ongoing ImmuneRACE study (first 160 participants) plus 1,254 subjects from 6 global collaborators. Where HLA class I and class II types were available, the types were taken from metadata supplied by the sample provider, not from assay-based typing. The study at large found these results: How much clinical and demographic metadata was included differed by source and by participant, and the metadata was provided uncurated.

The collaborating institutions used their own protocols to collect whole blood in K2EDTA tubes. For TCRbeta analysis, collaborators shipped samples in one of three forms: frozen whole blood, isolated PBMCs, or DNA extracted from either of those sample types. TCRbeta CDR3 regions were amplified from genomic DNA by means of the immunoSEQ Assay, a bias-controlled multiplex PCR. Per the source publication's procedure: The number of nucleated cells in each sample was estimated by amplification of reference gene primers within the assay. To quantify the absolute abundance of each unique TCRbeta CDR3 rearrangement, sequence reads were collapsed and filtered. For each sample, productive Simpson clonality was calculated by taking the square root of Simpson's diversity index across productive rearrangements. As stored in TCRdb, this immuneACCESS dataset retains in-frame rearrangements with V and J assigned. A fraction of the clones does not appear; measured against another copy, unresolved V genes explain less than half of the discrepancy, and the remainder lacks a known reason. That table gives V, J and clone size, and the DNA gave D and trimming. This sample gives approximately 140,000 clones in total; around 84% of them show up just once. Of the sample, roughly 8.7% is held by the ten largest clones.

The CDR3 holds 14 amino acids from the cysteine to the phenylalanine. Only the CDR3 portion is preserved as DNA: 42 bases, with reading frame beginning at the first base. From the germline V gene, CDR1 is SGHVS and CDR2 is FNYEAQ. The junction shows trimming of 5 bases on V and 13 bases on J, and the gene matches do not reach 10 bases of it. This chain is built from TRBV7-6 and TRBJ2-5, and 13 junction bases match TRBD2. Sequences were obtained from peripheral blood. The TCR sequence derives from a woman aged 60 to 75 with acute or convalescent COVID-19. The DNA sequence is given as TGTGCCAGCAGCCCCGGGACTAGCGGGGTGGGGGGGTACTTC. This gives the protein CASSPGTSGVGGYF. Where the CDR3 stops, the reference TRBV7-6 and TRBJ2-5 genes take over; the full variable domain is GAGVSQSPRYKVTKRGQDVALRCDPISGHVSLYWYRQALGQGPEFLTYFNYEAQQDKSGLPNDRFSAERPEGSISTLTIQRTEQRDSAMYRCASSPGTSGVGGYFGPGTRLLVL.